This record covers a single TCR beta chain. Its antigen is still unknown. TCRdb keeps only in-frame clones here, not all; method: immunoSEQ multiplex PCR. Among 50,000 or so clones, around 84% were seen once, and the ten largest hold 2% to 3%. This entry comes from a study of OX40 agonist ivuxolimab in advanced cancers. Findings and limits, study-wide: Clonal expansion was seen in CD4+ and CD8+ blood T cells by week 6 at 0.1 to 3.0 mg/kg.

Trimming left V 1 base short and J 2 bases short, with 9 bases between. The CDR3 has 15 amino acids. Germline CDR1 LGHNA, CDR2 YNFKEQ. The chain uses TRBV4-2 and TRBJ1-5, with a possible D match to TRBD1 (5 bases). Sequences were derived from CD4+ or CD8+ T cells sorted from blood, sampled in a trial of the OX40 agonist ivuxolimab. This TCR was sampled from an adult with an advanced solid tumor such as melanoma, head and neck, liver or kidney cancer. DNA of the CDR3: TGTGCCAGCAGCCAAGTCGGGGACGGCAATCAGCCCCAGCATTTT. Protein: CASSQVGDGNQPQHF.